Sequencing of this T cell receptor beta chain was carried out in a study of blood T cell repertoires in COVID-19. At the level of the study: Collection of acute and convalescent COVID-19 samples took place in the United States, Italy and Spain. In each case, the material was cDNA or gDNA derived from T cells, B-cell-depleted T cells, or PBMCs.

Germline loops: CDR1 SNHLY, CDR2 FYNNEI. The ends were cut back, 4 bases at V and 5 bases at J, with 15 bases in the middle. The CDR3 has 14 amino acids. Methods used by the authors: Nucleated cell number was recorded as an estimate derived from reference gene primer amplification. TCRdb keeps only in-frame clones here, not all; method: immunoSEQ multiplex PCR. V and J calls plus clone size are reproduced from that table; the DNA served to infer D and trimming. The sample yields about 56,000 clones, approximately 81% seen once. The TCR sequence derives from a man between 60 and 75 years old with COVID-19, enrolled during active disease. The sequencing input was peripheral blood. The V and J genes are TRBV2 and TRBJ2-7; the D gene is possibly TRBD2 (5 bases). CDR3 protein: CASSVQREADEQYF. In DNA, the CDR3 is TGTGCCAGCAGTGTTCAGAGGGAAGCTGACGAGCAGTACTTC.